Listed below are T cell receptor beta chains from one sample, sequenced in a study of blood T cell repertoires in COVID-19. Assay used: immunoSEQ multiplex PCR; TCRdb lists only in-frame clones, some missing. The sample lists fewer than 500,000 clones; 75% to 90% were seen once. The sequenced sample consisted of peripheral blood. The receptors derive from a woman aged 25 to 45 with acute or convalescent COVID-19. Each CDR3 is given with its conserved first and last residue. D genes are given only for firm matches. Clone size appears in some rows only: once, few, many, or a class for an expanded clone.

abundance,j_gene,d_gene,v_gene,CDR3aa,CDR3nt
NA,TRBJ1-1,NA,TRBV28,CASSFGRAEAFF,TGTGCCAGCAGTTTTGGGAGGGCTGAAGCTTTCTTT
NA,TRBJ2-1,TRBD2,TRBV2,CASRPGLGAYNEQFF,TGTGCCAGCAGGCCGGGACTAGGGGCCTACAATGAGCAGTTCTTC
NA,TRBJ2-3,NA,TRBV24-1,CATSSARRGPDMVTDTQYF,TGTGCCACCAGTTCGGCCCGGCGGGGGCCCGACATGGTCACAGATACGCAGTATTTT
once,TRBJ2-7,TRBD1,TRBV9,CASSSGQGAYEQYF,TGTGCCAGCAGCTCAGGACAGGGGGCCTACGAGCAGTACTTC
NA,TRBJ1-5,NA,TRBV30,CAWSVLSTNQPQHF,TGTGCCTGGAGTGTACTCTCTACGAATCAGCCCCAGCATTTT
NA,TRBJ2-5,NA,TRBV5-1,CASSSTGVLQETQYF,TGCGCCAGCAGTTCGACAGGAGTCCTCCAAGAGACCCAGTACTTC
NA,TRBJ2-3,NA,TRBV5-1,CASSVQGSTDTQYF,TGCGCCAGCAGCGTGCAGGGAAGCACAGATACGCAGTATTTT
NA,TRBJ2-3,TRBD1,TRBV5-4,CASSLRTGRNTDTQYF,TGTGCCAGCAGCTTAAGGACAGGGAGAAACACAGATACGCAGTATTTT
NA,TRBJ2-7,NA,TRBV19,CASSIGQRGEQYF,TGTGCCAGTAGTATAGGACAAAGGGGCGAGCAGTACTTC
NA,TRBJ2-1,TRBD2,TRBV7-4,CASSSSGGAAHEQFF,TGTGCCAGCAGCTCAAGCGGGGGGGCGGCGCATGAGCAGTTCTTC
NA,TRBJ2-2,NA,TRBV6-2/TRBV6-3,CASSYTKPGELFF,TGTGCCAGCAGTTACACTAAACCCGGGGAGCTGTTTTTT
NA,TRBJ2-2,NA,TRBV11-3,CASSFGGDGELFF,TGTGCCAGCAGCTTCGGAGGCGATGGGGAGCTGTTTTTT
NA,TRBJ2-2,TRBD1,TRBV19,CASSQKTGEPNTGELFF,TGTGCCAGTAGCCAAAAAACAGGGGAACCGAACACCGGGGAGCTGTTTTTT
NA,TRBJ1-3,NA,TRBV18,CASAAPESSGNTIYF,TGTGCCAGCGCGGCACCGGAAAGCTCTGGAAACACCATATATTTT
NA,TRBJ2-1,TRBD2,TRBV3-1/TRBV3-2,CASSQEVLAGVNEQFF,TGTGCCAGCAGCCAAGAAGTCCTAGCGGGGGTGAATGAGCAGTTCTTC
NA,TRBJ1-5,NA,TRBV15,CATSRDPSQPQHF,TGTGCCACCAGCAGAGATCCAAGCCAGCCCCAGCATTTT
NA,TRBJ2-1,NA,TRBV6-5,CASSYHDRGGNEQFF,TGTGCCAGCAGTTACCACGACAGGGGAGGGAATGAGCAGTTCTTC
NA,TRBJ1-5,NA,TRBV2,CASRGGIRDSNQPQHF,TGTGCCAGCAGGGGGGGGATTAGGGATAGCAATCAGCCCCAGCATTTT
NA,TRBJ2-3,TRBD2,TRBV18,CASSPPQRGARNTQYF,TGTGCCAGCTCACCACCGCAGCGGGGGGCGCGGAATACGCAGTATTTT
NA,TRBJ1-1,NA,TRBV21-1,CASSLPEFTGNTEAFF,TGTGCCAGCAGCCTGCCTGAGTTCACGGGTAACACTGAAGCTTTCTTT
NA,TRBJ2-7,NA,TRBV7-9,CAGWDGSYEQYF,TGTGCCGGATGGGACGGGAGCTACGAGCAGTACTTC
NA,TRBJ2-6,TRBD1,TRBV19,CASSDRGPGANVLTF,TGTGCCAGTAGTGACAGGGGGCCTGGGGCCAACGTCCTGACTTTC
NA,TRBJ2-3,TRBD2,TRBV5-1,CASSLALGLAGGSTDTQYF,TGCGCCAGCAGCTTGGCCTTGGGACTAGCGGGGGGGAGCACAGATACGCAGTATTTT
NA,TRBJ2-5,TRBD2,TRBV3-1/TRBV3-2,CASYSGTSGVETQYF,TGTGCCAGCTACTCCGGGACTAGCGGGGTGGAGACCCAGTACTTC
NA,TRBJ1-2,NA,TRBV10-1,CARGRGEDYGYTF,TGCGCCCGGGGGCGGGGGGAGGACTATGGCTACACCTTC
NA,TRBJ2-5,NA,TRBV5-1,CASSLGPGHKETQYF,TGCGCCAGCAGCTTGGGACCGGGACACAAGGAGACCCAGTACTTC
once,TRBJ1-1,NA,TRBV5-1,CASSLANEAFF,TGCGCCAGCAGCTTGGCTAATGAAGCTTTCTTT
NA,TRBJ2-6,NA,TRBV4-1,CASSQDFGRGRSGANVLTF,TGCGCCAGCAGCCAAGATTTTGGCAGGGGAAGGTCGGGGGCCAACGTCCTGACTTTC
NA,TRBJ2-2,NA,TRBV9,CASSVVGGIGTGELFF,TGTGCCAGCAGCGTAGTGGGGGGAATTGGCACCGGGGAGCTGTTTTTT
NA,TRBJ1-1,NA,TRBV5-4,CATRDSLNTEAFF,TGTGCCACCAGAGACAGCCTGAACACTGAAGCTTTCTTT
NA,TRBJ2-1,TRBD1,TRBV7-9,CASSRDRKHNEQFF,TGTGCCAGCAGCCGGGACAGAAAACACAATGAGCAGTTCTTC
NA,TRBJ1-1,TRBD1,TRBV24-1,CATSATDRANTEAFF,TGTGCCACCAGTGCTACGGACAGGGCGAACACTGAAGCTTTCTTT
NA,TRBJ1-3,NA,TRBV6-1,CASSEASVRGVGNTIYF,TGTGCCAGCAGTGAAGCGTCAGTACGGGGGGTTGGAAACACCATATATTTT
NA,TRBJ1-2,TRBD1,TRBV10-3,CAINEPGQGPGYTF,TGTGCCATCAATGAACCGGGACAGGGGCCTGGCTACACCTTC
NA,TRBJ2-5,NA,TRBV11-1,CASGTQPRETQYF,TGTGCCTCCGGGACTCAGCCCCGGGAGACCCAGTACTTC